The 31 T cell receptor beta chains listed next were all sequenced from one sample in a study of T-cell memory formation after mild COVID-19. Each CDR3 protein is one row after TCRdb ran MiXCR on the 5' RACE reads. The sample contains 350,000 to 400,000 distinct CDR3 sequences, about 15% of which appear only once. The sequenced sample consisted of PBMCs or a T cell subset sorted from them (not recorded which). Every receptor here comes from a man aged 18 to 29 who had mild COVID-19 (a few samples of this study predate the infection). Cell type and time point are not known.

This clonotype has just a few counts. Written as DNA, the CDR3 is TGTGCCAGCAGCTTAGAGTCGGCGAGTGAGCAGTTCTTC. It is translated as CASSLESASEQFF. This sequence joins TRBV7-2 and TRBJ2-1; no definite D call. Per the germline V gene, CDR1 is SGHTA and CDR2 is FQGNSA. This CDR3 comprises 13 residues. Trimming removed 1 base at V and 9 bases at J, with 10 bases between.

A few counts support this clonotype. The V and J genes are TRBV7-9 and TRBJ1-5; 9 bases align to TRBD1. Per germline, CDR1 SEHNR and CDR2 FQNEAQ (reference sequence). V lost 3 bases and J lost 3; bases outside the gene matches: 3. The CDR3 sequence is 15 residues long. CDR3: CASSFGQGYNQPQHF. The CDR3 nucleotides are TGTGCCAGCAGCTTCGGACAGGGGTACAATCAGCCCCAGCATTTT.

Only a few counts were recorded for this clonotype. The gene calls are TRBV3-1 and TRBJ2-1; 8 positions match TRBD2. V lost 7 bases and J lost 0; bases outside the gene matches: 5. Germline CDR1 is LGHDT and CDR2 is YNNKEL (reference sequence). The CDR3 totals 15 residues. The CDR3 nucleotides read TGTGCCAGCACGGGGGGGGTAAGCTCCTACAATGAGCAGTTCTTC. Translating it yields CASTGGVSSYNEQFF.

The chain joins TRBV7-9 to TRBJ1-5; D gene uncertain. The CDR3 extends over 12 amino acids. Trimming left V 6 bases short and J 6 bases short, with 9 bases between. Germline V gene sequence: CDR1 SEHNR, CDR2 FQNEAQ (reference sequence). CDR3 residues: CASRYEGQPQHF. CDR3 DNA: TGTGCCAGCAGATATGAAGGTCAGCCCCAGCATTTT.

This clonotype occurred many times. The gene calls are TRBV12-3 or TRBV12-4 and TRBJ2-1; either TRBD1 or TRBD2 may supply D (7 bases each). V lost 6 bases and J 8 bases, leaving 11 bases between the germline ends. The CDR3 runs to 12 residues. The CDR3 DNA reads TGTGCCAGCAGGGCAGGGGGGGATGAGCAGTTCTTC. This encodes CASRAGGDEQFF.

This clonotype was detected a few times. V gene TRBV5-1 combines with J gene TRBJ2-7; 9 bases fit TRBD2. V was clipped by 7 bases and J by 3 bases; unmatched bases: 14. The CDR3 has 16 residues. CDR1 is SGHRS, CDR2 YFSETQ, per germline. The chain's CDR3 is CASRGVSGGPDYEQYF. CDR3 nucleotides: TGCGCCAGCCGGGGGGTTAGCGGGGGCCCCGACTACGAGCAGTACTTC.

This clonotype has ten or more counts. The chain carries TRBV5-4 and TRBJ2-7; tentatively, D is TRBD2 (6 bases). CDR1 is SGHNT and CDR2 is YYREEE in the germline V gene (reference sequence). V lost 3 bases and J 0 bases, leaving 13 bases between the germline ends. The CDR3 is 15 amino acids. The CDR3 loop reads CASSSGLSSSYEQYF. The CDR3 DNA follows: TGTGCCAGCAGCTCGGGACTCTCGAGCTCCTACGAGCAGTACTTC.

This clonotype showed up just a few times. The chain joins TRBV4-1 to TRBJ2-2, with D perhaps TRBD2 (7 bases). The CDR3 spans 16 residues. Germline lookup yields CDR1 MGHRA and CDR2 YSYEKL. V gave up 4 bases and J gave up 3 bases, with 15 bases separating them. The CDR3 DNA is TGCGCCAGCAGCCCTGAGGGGGGGGCTTACACCGGGGAGCTGTTTTTT. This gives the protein CASSPEGGAYTGELFF.

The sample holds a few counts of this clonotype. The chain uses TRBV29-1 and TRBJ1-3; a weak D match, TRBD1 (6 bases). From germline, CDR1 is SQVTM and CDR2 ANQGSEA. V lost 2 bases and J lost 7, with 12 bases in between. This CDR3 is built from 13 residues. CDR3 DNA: TGCAGCGTTGAAAGACAGGATGGGAACACCATATATTTT. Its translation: CSVERQDGNTIYF.

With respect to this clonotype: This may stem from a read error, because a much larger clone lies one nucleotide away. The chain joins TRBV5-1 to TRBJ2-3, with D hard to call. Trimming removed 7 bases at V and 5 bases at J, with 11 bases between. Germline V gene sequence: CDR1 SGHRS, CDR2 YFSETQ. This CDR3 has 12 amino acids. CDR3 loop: CASGNDGDTQYF. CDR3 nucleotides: TGCGCCAGCGGGAATGATGGAGATACGCAGTATTTT. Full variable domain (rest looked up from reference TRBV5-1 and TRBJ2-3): KAGVTQTPRYLIKTRGQQVTLSCSPISGHRSVSWYQQTPGQGLQFLFEYFSETQRNKGNFPGRFSGRQFSNSRSEMNVSTLELGDSALYLCASGNDGDTQYFGPGTRLTVL.

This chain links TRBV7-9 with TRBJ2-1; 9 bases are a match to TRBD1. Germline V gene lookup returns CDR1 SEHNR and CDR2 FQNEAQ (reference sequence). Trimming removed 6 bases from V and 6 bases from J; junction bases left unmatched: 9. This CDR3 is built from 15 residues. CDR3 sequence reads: CASREPGQGRNEQFF. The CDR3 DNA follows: TGTGCCAGCAGGGAACCGGGACAGGGACGCAATGAGCAGTTCTTC.

This CDR3 reads CASSLTGDEQYF. CDR3 DNA: TGTGCCAGCAGCTTGACAGGAGACGAGCAGTACTTC. V gene TRBV7-3 combines with J gene TRBJ2-7; possibly TRBD1 for D (6 bases). The CDR3 sequence is 12 residues long. The ends were cut back, 3 bases at V and 5 bases at J, with 8 bases in the middle. Germline V gene sequence: CDR1 SGHTA, CDR2 FQGTGA.

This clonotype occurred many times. The CDR3 here is CASSQQMNTEAFF. The CDR3 DNA sequence: TGCGCCAGCAGCCAGCAAATGAACACTGAAGCTTTCTTT. The chain has TRBV4-3 and TRBJ1-1; D gene unclear. V was trimmed by 3 bases and J by 0 bases, leaving 5 bases between them. Germline loops: CDR1 LGHNA, CDR2 YSLEER. This CDR3 spans 13 amino acids.

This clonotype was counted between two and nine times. CDR3 loop: CASSLAGTSVAGRQFF. The CDR3 DNA sequence: TGTGCCAGCAGCTTAGCCGGGACTAGCGTCGCAGGGCGGCAGTTCTTC. V gene TRBV7-2 combines with J gene TRBJ2-1; 10 bases line up with TRBD2. Germline lookup yields CDR1 SGHTA and CDR2 FQGNSA. The J segment lost 12 bases and the V segment lost 0 bases, leaving 11 bases of the junction unmatched. The length of the CDR3 is 16 residues.

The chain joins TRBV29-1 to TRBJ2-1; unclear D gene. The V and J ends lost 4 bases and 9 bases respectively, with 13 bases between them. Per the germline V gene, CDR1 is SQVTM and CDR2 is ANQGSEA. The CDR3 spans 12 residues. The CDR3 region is CSVAGPAGEQFF. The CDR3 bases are TGCAGCGTTGCGGGCCCCGCTGGTGAGCAGTTCTTC.

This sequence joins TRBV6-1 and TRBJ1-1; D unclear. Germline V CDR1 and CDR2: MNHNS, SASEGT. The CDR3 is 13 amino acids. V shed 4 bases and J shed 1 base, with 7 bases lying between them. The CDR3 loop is CASSGQQNTEAFF. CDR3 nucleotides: TGTGCCAGCAGTGGACAACAGAACACTGAAGCTTTCTTT.

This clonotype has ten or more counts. The CDR3 DNA follows: TGCGCCAGCAGCCTCCGACAGGGGATCGGGACAGATACGCAGTATTTT. Residues: CASSLRQGIGTDTQYF. The gene calls are TRBV5-1 and TRBJ2-3; 8 positions agree with TRBD1. Germline values: CDR1 SGHRS, CDR2 YFSETQ. The V segment lost 4 bases and the J segment 3 bases; nucleotides outside the gene matches: 10. The CDR3 extends over 16 amino acids.

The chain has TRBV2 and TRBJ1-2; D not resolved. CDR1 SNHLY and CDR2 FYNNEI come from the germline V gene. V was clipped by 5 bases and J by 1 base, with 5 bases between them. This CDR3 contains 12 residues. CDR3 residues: CASSIYNYGYTF. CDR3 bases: TGTGCCAGCAGTATTTATAACTATGGCTACACCTTC.

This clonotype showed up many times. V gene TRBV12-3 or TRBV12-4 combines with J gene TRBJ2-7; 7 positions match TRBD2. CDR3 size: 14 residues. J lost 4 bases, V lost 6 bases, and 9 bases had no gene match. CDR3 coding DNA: TGTGCCAGCAGACCTCCCAGCGGGGCTTACGAGCAGTACTTC. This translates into CASRPPSGAYEQYF.

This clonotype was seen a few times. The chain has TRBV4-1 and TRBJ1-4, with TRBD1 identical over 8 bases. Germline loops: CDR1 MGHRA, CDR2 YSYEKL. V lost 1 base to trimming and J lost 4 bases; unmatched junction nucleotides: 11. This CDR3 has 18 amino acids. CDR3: CASSQGLRGRRDNEKLFF. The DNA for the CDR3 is TGCGCCAGCAGCCAAGGTCTCAGGGGGCGAAGGGATAATGAAAAACTGTTTTTT.

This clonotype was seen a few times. The CDR3 sequence is CASSYSGISTDTQYF. The DNA for the CDR3 is TGTGCCAGCAGTTACTCCGGGATTAGCACAGATACGCAGTATTTT. V gene TRBV6-2 or TRBV6-3 combines with J gene TRBJ2-3, with D perhaps TRBD2 (5 bases). The V end lost 0 bases, the J end lost 0 bases, and 7 bases lay between the germline ends. The CDR3 length is 15 residues. Germline values: CDR1 MNHEY, CDR2 SVGEGT.

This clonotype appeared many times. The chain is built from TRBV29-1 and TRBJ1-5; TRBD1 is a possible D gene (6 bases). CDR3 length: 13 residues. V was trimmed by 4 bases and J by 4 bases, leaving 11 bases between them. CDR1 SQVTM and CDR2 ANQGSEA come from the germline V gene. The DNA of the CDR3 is TGCAGCGTTGCCGGGGGCTTAAATCAGCCCCAGCATTTT. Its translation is CSVAGGLNQPQHF.

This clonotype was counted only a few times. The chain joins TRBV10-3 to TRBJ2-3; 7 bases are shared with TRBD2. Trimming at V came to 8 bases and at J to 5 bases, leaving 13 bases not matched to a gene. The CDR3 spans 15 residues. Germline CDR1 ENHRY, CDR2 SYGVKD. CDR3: CAIQEGRGMRDTQYF. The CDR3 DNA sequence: TGTGCCATCCAGGAGGGGCGGGGGATGAGAGATACGCAGTATTTT.

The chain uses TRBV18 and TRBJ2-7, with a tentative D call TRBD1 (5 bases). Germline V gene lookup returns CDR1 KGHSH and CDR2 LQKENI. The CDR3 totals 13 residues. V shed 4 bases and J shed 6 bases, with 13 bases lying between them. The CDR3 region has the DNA TGTGCCAGCTCACTCGGACATACCCGCGAGCAGTACTTC. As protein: CASSLGHTREQYF.

CDR3 protein: CASSLRTGGVYEQFF. CDR3 in DNA: TGTGCCAGCAGCTTACGAACGGGGGGAGTCTATGAGCAGTTCTTC. The V and J genes are TRBV11-1 and TRBJ2-1, with 7 bases lining up with TRBD2. The CDR3 spans 15 residues. Unmatched junction bases numbered 9, after V lost 2 bases and J lost 8 bases. Germline V gives CDR1 SGHAT, CDR2 FQDESV (reference sequence).

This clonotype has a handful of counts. CDR3 coding DNA: TGTGCCACCACCCGATCGGGCGCGACCTGTCAGCCCCAGCATTTT. This sequence encodes CATTRSGATCQPQHF. The rearrangement uses TRBV24-1 and TRBJ1-5; D not resolved. V was pared by 8 bases and J by 6 bases, with 19 bases between. Per the germline V gene, CDR1 is KGHDR and CDR2 is SFDVKD. The CDR3 covers 15 residues.

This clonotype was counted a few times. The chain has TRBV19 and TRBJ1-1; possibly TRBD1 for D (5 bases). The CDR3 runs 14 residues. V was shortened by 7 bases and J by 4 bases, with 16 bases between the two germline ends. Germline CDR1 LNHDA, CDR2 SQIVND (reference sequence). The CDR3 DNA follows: TGTGCCAGTACCCCCGGACAAGGAGTCACTGAAGCTTTCTTT. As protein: CASTPGQGVTEAFF.

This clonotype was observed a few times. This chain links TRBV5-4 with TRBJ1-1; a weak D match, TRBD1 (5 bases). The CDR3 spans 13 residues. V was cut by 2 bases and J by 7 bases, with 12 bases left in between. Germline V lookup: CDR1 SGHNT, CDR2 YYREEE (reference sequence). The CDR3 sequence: CASSFPGKVEAFF. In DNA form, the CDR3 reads TGTGCCAGCAGCTTCCCAGGGAAGGTTGAAGCTTTCTTT. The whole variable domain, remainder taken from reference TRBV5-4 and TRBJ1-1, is ETGVTQSPTHLIKTRGQQVTLRCSSQSGHNTVSWYQQALGQGPQFIFQYYREEENGRGNFPPRFSGLQFPNYSSELNVNALELDDSALYLCASSFPGKVEAFFGQGTRLTVV.

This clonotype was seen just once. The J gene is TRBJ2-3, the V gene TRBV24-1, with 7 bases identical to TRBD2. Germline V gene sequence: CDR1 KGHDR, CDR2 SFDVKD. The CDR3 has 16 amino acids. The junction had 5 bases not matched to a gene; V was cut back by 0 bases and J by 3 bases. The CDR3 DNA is TGTGCCACCAGTGATTTGCTAGCGGAGGGGACAGATACGCAGTATTTT. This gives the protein CATSDLLAEGTDTQYF.

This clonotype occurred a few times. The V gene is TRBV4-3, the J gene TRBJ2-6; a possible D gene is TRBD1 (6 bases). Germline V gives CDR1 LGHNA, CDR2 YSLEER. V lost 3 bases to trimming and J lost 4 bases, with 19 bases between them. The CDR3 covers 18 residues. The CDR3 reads CASSHSVTTGPGANVLTF. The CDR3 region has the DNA TGCGCCAGCAGCCATTCAGTAACAACAGGGCCCGGGGCCAACGTCCTGACTTTC.

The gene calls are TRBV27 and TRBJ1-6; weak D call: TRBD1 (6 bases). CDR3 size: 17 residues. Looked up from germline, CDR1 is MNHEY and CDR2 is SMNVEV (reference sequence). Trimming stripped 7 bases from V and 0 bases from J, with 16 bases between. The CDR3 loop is CASKLTTGSSYNSPLHF. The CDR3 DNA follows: TGTGCCAGCAAACTAACCACAGGGAGCTCCTATAATTCACCCCTCCACTTT.